Following are 13 T cell receptor beta chains from one sample sequenced in a study of PD-L1 blockade in urothelial cancer. Time point indicated: peripheral blood 6 weeks after treatment start. Produced via immunoSEQ multiplex PCR; TCRdb's table is partial and in-frame only. This table holds about 91,000 clones, approximately 87% found once. The sequencing here drew on PBMCs, taken around atezolizumab (anti-PD-L1) treatment. Every receptor here comes from a man between 65 and 85 years old with urothelial cancer.

In its sample, this clone was seen a few times. The gene calls are TRBV15 and TRBJ2-1; no clear D. V gave up 4 bases and J gave up 5 bases, with 12 bases separating them. Germline-derived CDR1 and CDR2 are LNHNV and YYDKDF (reference sequence). CDR3 length: 14 residues. The CDR3 region has the DNA TGTGCCACCAGCAAAACGACTGAGAACAATGAGCAGTTCTTC. Residues: CATSKTTENNEQFF. The full variable domain, rest sourced from reference TRBV15 and TRBJ2-1, is DAMVIQNPRYQVTQFGKPVTLSCSQTLNHNVMYWYQQKSSQAPKLLFHYYDKDFNNEADTPDNFQSRRPNTSFCFLDIRSPGLGDTAMYLCATSKTTENNEQFFGPGTRLTVL.

The CDR3 reads CASSLSGQGLGGGANVLTF. The DNA of the CDR3 is TGCGCCAGCAGCTTGTCAGGACAGGGGCTCGGTGGAGGGGCCAACGTCCTGACTTTC. The V and J genes are TRBV5-1 and TRBJ2-6; 9 bases agree with TRBD1. The CDR3 consists of 19 residues. The germline V gene encodes CDR1 SGHRS and CDR2 YFSETQ. V lost 1 base and J lost 4; bases outside the gene matches: 12.

This rearrangement joins TRBV14 to TRBJ2-1, with D perhaps matching TRBD1 (6 bases). Germline V gene lookup returns CDR1 SGHDN and CDR2 FVKESK. V was cut by 4 bases and J by 13 bases, with 20 bases left in between. CDR3 length equals 14 residues. The CDR3 protein is CASSPRGGGGRQFF. The CDR3 DNA follows: TGTGCCAGCAGCCCCCGGGGTGGGGGCGGTCGACAGTTCTTC.

The chain is built from TRBV4-1 and TRBJ2-1, with a weak D call TRBD2 (5 bases). The V gene lost 1 base and the J gene lost 5 bases, with 9 bases spanning the gap. CDR3 length: 14 amino acids. From germline, CDR1 is MGHRA and CDR2 YSYEKL. The CDR3 coding sequence is TGCGCCAGCAGCCAAGGGACTGGAAACAATGAGCAGTTCTTC. This gives the protein CASSQGTGNNEQFF.

V and J are TRBV5-1 and TRBJ2-5; 10 bases line up with TRBD1. Germline CDR1 and CDR2: SGHRS and YFSETQ. This CDR3 is built from 14 residues. The V and J ends lost 4 bases and 5 bases, in that order; junction bases with no gene match: 5. In DNA form, the CDR3 reads TGCGCCAGCAGCATGACAGGGGGCGTGGAGACCCAGTACTTC. This sequence encodes CASSMTGGVETQYF.

CDR3 in amino acids: CASSPTGRYGYTF. The CDR3 DNA sequence: TGTGCCAGCTCACCGACAGGGAGATATGGCTACACCTTC. The chain has TRBV18 and TRBJ1-2; the match to TRBD1 covers 7 bases. The CDR3 is 13 amino acids. The V segment lost 3 bases and the J segment 5 bases; nucleotides outside the gene matches: 3. CDR1 is KGHSH and CDR2 is LQKENI in the germline V gene.

The V and J genes are TRBV25-1 and TRBJ2-2; 9 bases are a match to TRBD2. Germline assignment: CDR1 MGHDK and CDR2 SYGVNS. The CDR3 loop spans 17 amino acids. The ends lost 1 base at V and 4 bases at J; junction bases unmatched: 7. The CDR3 DNA reads as TGTGCCAGCAGTGAATTTAATAGCGGGAGAGCCACCGGGGAGCTGTTTTTT. This translates into CASSEFNSGRATGELFF.

The CDR3 nucleotides are TGTGCCAGCTCGGGACAGGTCCGCTCTGGAAACACCATATATTTT. Protein product: CASSGQVRSGNTIYF. This chain joins TRBV9 and TRBJ1-3, with 8 bases matching TRBD1. With 7 bases clipped from V and 0 bases from J, the junction kept 6 bases outside the gene matches. There are 15 residues in the CDR3. Per the germline V gene, CDR1 is SGDLS and CDR2 is YYNGEE.

The chain carries TRBV9 and TRBJ2-1, with 12 bases matching TRBD2. The germline V gene encodes CDR1 SGDLS and CDR2 YYNGEE. V lost 0 bases to trimming and J lost 4 bases; unmatched junction nucleotides: 5. The CDR3 loop spans 17 amino acids. The CDR3 spells CASSVASSGGDYNEQFF. The CDR3 DNA reads as TGTGCCAGCAGCGTAGCGTCTAGCGGGGGGGATTACAATGAGCAGTTCTTC.

The chain employs TRBV19 and TRBJ2-6; D unclear. With 5 bases removed from V and 0 bases from J, the gap between germline ends came to 5 bases. Germline CDR1 is LNHDA and CDR2 is SQIVND (reference sequence). CDR3 size: 14 residues. The DNA of the CDR3 is TGTGCCAGTAGTGAGGACTCTGGGGCCAACGTCCTGACTTTC. Its protein is CASSEDSGANVLTF.

The V and J genes are TRBV11-2 and TRBJ2-2, with D possibly matching TRBD2 (5 bases). V was shortened by 4 bases and J by 1 base, with 10 bases between the two germline ends. The CDR3 has 15 residues. Germline V lookup: CDR1 SGHAT, CDR2 FQNNGV. The CDR3 spells CASSSARGNTGELFF. The CDR3 coding sequence is TGTGCCAGCAGCTCGGCCCGGGGGAACACCGGGGAGCTGTTTTTT.

The J gene is TRBJ2-1, the V gene TRBV7-2; 9 nucleotides align to TRBD2. Germline V lookup: CDR1 SGHTA, CDR2 FQGNSA. V dropped 3 bases and J dropped 6; count of bases not matched to a gene: 9. The length of the CDR3 is 16 residues. The CDR3 DNA follows: TGTGCCAGCAGCTTGGCTGGAGCGGGGGGTTCCAATGAGCAGTTCTTC. Translated, it gives CASSLAGAGGSNEQFF.

This sequence joins TRBV23-1 and TRBJ1-5, with TRBD1 identical over 9 bases. TRBV23-1 is placed among ORFs of uncertain function. CDR3 length: 17 residues. Germline trimming cut 3 bases from V and 0 bases from J; bases unmatched to any gene: 6. CDR3 nucleotides: TGCGCCAGCAGTCATTACAGGGGGCGTAGTAGCAATCAGCCCCAGCATTTT. Protein sequence: CASSHYRGRSSNQPQHF.